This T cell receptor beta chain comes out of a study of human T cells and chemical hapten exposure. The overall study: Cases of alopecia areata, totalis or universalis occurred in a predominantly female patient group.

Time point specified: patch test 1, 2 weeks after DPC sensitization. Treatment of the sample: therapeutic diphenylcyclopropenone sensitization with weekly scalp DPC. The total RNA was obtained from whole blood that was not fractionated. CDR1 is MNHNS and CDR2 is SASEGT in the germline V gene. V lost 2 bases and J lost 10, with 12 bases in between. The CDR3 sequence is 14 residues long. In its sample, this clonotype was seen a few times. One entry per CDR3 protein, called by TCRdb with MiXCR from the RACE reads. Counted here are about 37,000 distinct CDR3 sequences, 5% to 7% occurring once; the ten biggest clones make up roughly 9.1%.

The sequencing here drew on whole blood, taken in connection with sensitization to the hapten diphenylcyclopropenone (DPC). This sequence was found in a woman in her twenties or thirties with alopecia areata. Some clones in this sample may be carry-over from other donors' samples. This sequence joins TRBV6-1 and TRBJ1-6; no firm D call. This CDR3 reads CASSESRGRSPLHF. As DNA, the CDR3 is TGTGCCAGCAGTGAATCCCGGGGAAGATCACCCCTCCACTTT.